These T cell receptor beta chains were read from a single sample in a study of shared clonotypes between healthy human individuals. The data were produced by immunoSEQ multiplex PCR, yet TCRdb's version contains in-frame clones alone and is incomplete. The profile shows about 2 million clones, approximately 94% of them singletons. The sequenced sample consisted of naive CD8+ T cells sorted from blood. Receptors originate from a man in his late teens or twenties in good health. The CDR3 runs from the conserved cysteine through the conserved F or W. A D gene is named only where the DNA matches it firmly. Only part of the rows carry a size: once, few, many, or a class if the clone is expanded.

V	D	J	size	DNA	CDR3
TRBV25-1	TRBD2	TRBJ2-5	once	TGTGCCAGCAGCATAGCGGGAGGTCCCCAAGAGACCCAGTACTTC	CASSIAGGPQETQYF
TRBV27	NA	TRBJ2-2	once	TGTGCCAGCAGTTCGGACGGGGAGCTGTTTTTT	CASSSDGELFF
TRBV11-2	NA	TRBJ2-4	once	TGTGCCAGCAGCTTTCAAGGACGAAAAAACATTCAGTACTTC	CASSFQGRKNIQYF
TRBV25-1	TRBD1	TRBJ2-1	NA	TGTGCCAGCAGAGACCGGGACAGGGCCTACAATGAGCAGTTCTTC	CASRDRDRAYNEQFF
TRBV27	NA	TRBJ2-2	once	TGTGCCAGCAGTTTAGTCTTGTCCGGGGAGCTGTTTTTT	CASSLVLSGELFF
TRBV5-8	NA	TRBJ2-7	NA	TGTGCCAGCAGCTTGGAAGTTCTTGCCCACGAGCAGTACTTC	CASSLEVLAHEQYF
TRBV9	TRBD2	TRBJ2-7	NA	TGTGCCAGCAGCTTCGGGGGGACTCAGGATAACGAGCAGTACTTC	CASSFGGTQDNEQYF
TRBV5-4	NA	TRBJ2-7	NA	TGTGCCAGCGAAGACTCGCACGAGCAGTACTTC	CASEDSHEQYF
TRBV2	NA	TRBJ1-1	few	TGTGCCAGCAGTGAAGTGCAGGAGGCTTTCTTT	CASSEVQEAFF
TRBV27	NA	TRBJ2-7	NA	TGTGCCAGCAGTTCAAACGAGCAGTACTTC	CASSSNEQYF
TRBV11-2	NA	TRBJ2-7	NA	TGTGCCAGCAGCCTAGGCTATCTGGTGGGGCCCTACGAGCAGTACTTC	CASSLGYLVGPYEQYF
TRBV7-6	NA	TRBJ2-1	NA	TGTGCCAGCAGCTCCCTTACTGATGAGCAGTTCTTC	CASSSLTDEQFF
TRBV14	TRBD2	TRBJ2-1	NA	TGTGCCAGCAGCCAAGAAAGCGGGGGCCCTCTCTACAATGAGCAGTTCTTC	CASSQESGGPLYNEQFF
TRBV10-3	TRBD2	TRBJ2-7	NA	TGTGCCATCAGGGGGACTAGCGGCTACGAGCAGTACTTC	CAIRGTSGYEQYF
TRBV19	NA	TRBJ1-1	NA	TGTGCCAGTAGTATAGTATTGAGCACTGAAGCTTTCTTT	CASSIVLSTEAFF